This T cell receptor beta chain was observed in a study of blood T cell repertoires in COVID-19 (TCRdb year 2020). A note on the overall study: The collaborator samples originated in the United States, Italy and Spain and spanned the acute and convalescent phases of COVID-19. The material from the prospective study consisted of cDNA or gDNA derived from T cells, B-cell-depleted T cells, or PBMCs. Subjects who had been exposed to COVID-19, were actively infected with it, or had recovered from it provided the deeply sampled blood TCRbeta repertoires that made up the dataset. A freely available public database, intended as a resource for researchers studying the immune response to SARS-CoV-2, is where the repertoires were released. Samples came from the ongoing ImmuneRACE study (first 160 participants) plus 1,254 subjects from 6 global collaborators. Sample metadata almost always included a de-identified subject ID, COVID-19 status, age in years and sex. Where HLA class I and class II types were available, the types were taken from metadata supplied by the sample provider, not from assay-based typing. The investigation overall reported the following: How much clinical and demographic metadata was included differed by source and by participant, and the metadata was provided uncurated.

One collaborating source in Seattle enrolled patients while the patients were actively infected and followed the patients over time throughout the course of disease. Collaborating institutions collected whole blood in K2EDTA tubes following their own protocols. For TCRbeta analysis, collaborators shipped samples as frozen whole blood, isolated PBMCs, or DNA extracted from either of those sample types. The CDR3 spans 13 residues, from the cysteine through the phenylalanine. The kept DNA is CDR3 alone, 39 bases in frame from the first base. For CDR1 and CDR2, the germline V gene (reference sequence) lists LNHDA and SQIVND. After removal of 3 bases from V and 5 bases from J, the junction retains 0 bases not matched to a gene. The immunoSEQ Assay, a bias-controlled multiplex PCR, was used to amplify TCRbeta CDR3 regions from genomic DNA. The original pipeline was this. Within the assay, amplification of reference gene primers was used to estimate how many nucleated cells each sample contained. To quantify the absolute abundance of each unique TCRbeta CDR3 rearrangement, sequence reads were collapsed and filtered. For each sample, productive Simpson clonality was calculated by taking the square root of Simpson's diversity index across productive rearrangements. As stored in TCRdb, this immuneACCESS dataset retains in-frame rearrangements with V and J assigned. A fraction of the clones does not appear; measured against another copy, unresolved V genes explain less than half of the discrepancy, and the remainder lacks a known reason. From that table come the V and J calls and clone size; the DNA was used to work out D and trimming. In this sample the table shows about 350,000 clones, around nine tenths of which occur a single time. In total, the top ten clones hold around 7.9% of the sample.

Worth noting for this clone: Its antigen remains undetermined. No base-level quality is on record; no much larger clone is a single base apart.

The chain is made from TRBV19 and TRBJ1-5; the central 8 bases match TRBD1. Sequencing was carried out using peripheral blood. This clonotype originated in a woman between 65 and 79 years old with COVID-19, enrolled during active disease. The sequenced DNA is TGTGCCAGTAGTATGACAGGGGATCAGCCCCAGCATTTT. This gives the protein CASSMTGDQPQHF.